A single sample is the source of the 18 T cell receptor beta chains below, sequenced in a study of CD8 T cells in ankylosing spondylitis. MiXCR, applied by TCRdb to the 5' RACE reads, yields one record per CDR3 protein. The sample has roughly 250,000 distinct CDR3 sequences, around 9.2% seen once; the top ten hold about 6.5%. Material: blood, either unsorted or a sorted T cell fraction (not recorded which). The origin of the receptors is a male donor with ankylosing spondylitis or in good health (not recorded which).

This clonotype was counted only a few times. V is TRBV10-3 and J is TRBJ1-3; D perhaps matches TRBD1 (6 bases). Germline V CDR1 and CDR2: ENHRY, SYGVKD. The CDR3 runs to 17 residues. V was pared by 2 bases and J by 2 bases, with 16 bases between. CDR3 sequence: CAISEPFKQGAGNTIYF. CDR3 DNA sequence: TGTGCCATCAGTGAGCCCTTTAAACAGGGAGCTGGAAACACCATATATTTT.

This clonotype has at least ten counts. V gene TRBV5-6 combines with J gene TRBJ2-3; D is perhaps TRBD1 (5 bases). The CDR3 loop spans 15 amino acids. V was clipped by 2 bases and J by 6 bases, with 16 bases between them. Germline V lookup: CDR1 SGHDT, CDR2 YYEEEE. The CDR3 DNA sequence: TGTGCCAGCAGCTTACCCGGCAGGGTTGGGGATACGCAGTATTTT. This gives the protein CASSLPGRVGDTQYF.

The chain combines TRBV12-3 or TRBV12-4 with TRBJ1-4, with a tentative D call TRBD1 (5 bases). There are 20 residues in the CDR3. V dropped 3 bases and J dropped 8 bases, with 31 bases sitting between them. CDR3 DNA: TGTGCCAGCAGTTTCCAGCTTCCCTCCCGGGACGCAAAAGGGGACGAAAAACTGTTTTTT. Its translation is CASSFQLPSRDAKGDEKLFF.

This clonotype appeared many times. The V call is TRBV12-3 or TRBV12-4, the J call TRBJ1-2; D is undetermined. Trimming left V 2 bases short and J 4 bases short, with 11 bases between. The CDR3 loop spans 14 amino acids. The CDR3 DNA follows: TGTGCCAGCAGTTTAACAGTTTTAGTCTATGGCTACACCTTC. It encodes CASSLTVLVYGYTF.

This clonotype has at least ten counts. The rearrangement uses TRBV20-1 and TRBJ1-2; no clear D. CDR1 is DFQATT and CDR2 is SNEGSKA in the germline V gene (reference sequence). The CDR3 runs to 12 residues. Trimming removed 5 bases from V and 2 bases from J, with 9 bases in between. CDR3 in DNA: TGCAGTGCTCCTCTCTTGAACTATGGCTACACCTTC. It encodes CSAPLLNYGYTF.

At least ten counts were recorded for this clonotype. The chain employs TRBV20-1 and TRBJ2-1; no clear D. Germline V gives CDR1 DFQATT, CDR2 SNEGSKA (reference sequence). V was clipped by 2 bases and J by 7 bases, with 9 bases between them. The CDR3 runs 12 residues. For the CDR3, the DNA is TGCAGTGCTAGACCGGGCTGGAATGAGCAGTTCTTC. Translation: CSARPGWNEQFF.

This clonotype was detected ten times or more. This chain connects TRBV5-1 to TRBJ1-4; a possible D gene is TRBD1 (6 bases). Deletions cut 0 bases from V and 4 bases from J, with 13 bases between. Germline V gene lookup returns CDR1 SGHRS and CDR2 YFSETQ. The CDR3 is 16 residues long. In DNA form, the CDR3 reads TGCGCCAGCAGCTTGGAGAAGACAGGTCTTAATGAAAAACTGTTTTTT. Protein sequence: CASSLEKTGLNEKLFF.

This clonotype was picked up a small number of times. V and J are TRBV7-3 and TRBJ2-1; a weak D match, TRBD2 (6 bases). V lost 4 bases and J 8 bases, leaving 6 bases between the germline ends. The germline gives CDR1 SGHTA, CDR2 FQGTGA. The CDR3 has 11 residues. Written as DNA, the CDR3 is TGTGCCAGCAGCTGGGGGGATGAGCAGTTCTTC. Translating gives CASSWGDEQFF.

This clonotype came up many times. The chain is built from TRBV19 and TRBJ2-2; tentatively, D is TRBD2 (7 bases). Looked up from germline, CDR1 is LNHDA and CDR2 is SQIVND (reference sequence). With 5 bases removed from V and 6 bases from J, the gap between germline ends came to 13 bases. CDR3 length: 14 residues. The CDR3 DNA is TGTGCCAGTAGTCCCAGCGGGACATCCGGGGAGCTGTTTTTT. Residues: CASSPSGTSGELFF.

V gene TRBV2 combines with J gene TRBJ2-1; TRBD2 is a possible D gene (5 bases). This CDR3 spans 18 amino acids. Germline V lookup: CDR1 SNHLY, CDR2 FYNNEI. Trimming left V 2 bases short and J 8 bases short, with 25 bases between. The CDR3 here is CASSEPLSGDSFRDEQFF. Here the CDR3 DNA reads TGTGCCAGCAGTGAACCACTTTCCGGGGATTCGTTTAGGGATGAGCAGTTCTTC.

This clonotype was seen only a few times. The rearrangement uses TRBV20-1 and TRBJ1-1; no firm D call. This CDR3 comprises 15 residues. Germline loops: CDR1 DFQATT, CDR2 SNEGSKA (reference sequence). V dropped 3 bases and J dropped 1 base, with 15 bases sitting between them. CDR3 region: CSASAPAASNTEAFF. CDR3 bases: TGCAGTGCTAGCGCTCCGGCGGCATCGAACACTGAAGCTTTCTTT.

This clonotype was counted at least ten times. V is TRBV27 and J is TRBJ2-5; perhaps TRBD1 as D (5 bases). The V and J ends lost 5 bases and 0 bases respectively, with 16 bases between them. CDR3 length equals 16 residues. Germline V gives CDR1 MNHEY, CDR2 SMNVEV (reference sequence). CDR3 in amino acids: CASSASDTSYQETQYF. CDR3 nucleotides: TGTGCCAGCAGTGCCTCGGACACCTCGTACCAAGAGACCCAGTACTTC.

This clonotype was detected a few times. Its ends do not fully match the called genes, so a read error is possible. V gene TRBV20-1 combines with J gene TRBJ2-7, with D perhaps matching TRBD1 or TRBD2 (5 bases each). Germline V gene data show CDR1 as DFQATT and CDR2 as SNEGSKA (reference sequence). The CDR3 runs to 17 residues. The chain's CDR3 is CCARDGGRRISSYEQYF. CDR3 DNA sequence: TGCTGTGCTAGAGATGGGGGTAGGAGGATTAGTTCCTACGAGCAGTACTTC.

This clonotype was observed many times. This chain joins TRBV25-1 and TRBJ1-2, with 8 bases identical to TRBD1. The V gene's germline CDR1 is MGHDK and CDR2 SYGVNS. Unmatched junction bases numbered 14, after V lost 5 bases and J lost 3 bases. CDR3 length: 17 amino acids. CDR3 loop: CASSSPRGQGKDYGYTF. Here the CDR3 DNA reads TGTGCCAGCAGTTCTCCCAGAGGACAGGGAAAGGACTATGGCTACACCTTC.

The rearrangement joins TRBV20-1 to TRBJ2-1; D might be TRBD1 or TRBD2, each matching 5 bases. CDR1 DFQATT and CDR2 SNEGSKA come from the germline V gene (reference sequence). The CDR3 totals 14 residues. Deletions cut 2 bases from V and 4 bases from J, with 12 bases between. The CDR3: CSARYRDLYNEQFF. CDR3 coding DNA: TGCAGTGCTAGATACCGGGACCTATACAATGAGCAGTTCTTC.

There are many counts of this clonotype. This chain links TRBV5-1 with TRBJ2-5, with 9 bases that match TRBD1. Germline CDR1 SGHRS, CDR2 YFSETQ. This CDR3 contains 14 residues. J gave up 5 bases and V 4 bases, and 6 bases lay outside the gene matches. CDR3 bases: TGCGCCAGCAGCCCCGGACAGGGGTACGAGACCCAGTACTTC. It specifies CASSPGQGYETQYF.

CDR3: CASSPPPGTSGSYEQYF. In DNA form, the CDR3 reads TGTGCCAGCAGCCCCCCGCCCGGGACTAGCGGCTCCTACGAGCAGTACTTC. V gene TRBV4-2 combines with J gene TRBJ2-7; 11 bases fit TRBD2. The trim removed 4 bases at V and 0 bases at J, leaving 8 bases unmatched. The CDR3 contains 17 residues. Germline V CDR1 and CDR2: LGHNA, YNFKEQ.

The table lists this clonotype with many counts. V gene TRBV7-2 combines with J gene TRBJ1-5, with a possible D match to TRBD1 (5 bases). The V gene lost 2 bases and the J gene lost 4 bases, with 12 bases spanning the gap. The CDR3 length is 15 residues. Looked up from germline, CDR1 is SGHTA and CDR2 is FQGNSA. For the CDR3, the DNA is TGTGCCAGCAGCTTAAGGGGAGGGGCAAATCAGCCCCAGCATTTT. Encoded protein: CASSLRGGANQPQHF.